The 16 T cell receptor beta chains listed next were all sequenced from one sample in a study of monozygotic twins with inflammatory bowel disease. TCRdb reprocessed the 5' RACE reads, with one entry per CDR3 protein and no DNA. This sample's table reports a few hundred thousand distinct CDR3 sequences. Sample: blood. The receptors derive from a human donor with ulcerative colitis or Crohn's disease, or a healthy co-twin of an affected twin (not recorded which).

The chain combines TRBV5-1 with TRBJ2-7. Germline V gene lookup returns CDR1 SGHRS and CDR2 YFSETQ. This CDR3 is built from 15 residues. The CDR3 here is CASRQDTLSPYEQYF.

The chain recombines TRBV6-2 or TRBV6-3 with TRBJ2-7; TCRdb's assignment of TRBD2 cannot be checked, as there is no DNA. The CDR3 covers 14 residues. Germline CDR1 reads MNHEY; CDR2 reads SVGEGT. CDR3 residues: CASNDRGGTNEQYF.

This CDR3 is CASSSIQGARDQPQHF. The J gene is TRBJ1-5, the V gene TRBV6-2 or TRBV6-3; TCRdb's assignment of TRBD1 cannot be checked, as there is no DNA. CDR3 length: 16 amino acids. The germline V gene has CDR1 MNHEY and CDR2 SVGEGT.

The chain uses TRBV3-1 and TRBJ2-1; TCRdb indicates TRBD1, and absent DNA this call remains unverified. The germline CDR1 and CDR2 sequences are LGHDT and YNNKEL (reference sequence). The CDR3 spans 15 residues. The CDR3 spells CASSDGQGARNEQFF.

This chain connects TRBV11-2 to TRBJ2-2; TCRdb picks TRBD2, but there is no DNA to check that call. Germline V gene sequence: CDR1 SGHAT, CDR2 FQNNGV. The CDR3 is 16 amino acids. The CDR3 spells CASSSRGREWTGELFF.

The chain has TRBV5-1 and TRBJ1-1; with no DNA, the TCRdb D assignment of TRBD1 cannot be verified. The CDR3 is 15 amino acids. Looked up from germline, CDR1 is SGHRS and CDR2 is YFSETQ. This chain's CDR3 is CASSWGGQTNTEAFF.

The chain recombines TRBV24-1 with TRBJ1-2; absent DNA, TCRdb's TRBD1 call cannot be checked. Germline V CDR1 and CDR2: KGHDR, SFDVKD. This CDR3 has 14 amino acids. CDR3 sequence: CATSTGTDPYGYTF.

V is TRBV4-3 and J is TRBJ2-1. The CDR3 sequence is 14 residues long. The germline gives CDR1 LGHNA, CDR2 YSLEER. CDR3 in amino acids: CASSRTLYDNEQFF.

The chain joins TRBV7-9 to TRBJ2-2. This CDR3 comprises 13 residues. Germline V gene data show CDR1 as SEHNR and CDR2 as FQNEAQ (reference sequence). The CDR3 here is CASTKKRTGELFF. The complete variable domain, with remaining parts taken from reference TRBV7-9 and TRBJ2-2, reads DTGVSQNPRHKITKRGQNVTFRCDPISEHNRLYWYRQTLGQGPEFLTYFQNEAQLEKSRLLSDRFSAERPKGSFSTLEIQRTEQGDSAMYLCASTKKRTGELFFGEGSRLTVL.

The CDR3 loop is CASSAGGGSDIQYF. The V gene is TRBV2, the J gene TRBJ2-4; lacking DNA, the TRBD1 call made by TCRdb goes unchecked. Germline values: CDR1 SNHLY, CDR2 FYNNEI. The CDR3 consists of 14 residues.

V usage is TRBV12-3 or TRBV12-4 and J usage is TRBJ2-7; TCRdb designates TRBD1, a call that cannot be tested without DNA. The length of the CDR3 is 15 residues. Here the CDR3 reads CASSLGQGYSYEQYF.

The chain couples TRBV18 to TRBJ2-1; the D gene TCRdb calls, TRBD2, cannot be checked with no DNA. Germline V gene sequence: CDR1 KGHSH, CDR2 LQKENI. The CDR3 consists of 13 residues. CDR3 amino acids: CASSPIAGPEQFF.

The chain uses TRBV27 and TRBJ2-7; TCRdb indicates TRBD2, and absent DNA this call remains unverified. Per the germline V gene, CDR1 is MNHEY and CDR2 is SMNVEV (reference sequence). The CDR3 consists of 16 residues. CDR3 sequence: CASSFSSGRVTYEQYF.

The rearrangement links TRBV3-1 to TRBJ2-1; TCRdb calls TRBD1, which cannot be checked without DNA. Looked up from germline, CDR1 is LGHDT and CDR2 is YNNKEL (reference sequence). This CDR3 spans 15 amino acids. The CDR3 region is CASSQVPGAGNEQFF.

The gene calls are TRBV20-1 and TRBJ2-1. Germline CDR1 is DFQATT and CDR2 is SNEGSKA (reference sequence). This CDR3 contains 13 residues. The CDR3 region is CSARGWLYNEQFF.

CDR3 sequence: CASSLSSYEQYF. The chain joins TRBV7-2 to TRBJ2-7. Germline CDR1 SGHTA, CDR2 FQGNSA. This CDR3 is 12 amino acids long.